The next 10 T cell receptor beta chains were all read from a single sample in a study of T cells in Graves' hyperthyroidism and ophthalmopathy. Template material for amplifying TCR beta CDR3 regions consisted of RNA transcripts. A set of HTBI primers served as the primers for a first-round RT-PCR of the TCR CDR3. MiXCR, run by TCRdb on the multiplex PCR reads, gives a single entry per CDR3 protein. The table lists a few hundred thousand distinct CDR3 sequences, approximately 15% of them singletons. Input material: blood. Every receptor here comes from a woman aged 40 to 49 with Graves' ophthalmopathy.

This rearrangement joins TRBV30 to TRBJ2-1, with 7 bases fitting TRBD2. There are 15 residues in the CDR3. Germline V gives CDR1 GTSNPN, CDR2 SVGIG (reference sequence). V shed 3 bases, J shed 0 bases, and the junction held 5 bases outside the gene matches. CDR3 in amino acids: CAWRKRGSSYNEQFF. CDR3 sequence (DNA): TGTGCCTGGAGAAAGCGGGGAAGCTCCTACAATGAGCAGTTCTTC.

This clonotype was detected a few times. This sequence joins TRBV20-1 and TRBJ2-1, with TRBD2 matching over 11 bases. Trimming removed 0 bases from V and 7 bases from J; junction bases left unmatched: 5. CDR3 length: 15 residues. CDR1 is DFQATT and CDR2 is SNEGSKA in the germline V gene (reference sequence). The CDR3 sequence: CSARDLSGRGNEQFF. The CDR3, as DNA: TGCAGTGCTAGAGACCTTAGCGGGAGGGGGAATGAGCAGTTCTTC.

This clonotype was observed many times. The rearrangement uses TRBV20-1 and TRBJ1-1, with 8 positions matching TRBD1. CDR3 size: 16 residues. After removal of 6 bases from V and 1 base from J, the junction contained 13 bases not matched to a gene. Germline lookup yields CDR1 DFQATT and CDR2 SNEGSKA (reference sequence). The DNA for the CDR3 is TGCAGTGCCTACCCGGGGCAGGGGGCCCCGAACACTGAAGCTTTCTTT. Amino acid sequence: CSAYPGQGAPNTEAFF.

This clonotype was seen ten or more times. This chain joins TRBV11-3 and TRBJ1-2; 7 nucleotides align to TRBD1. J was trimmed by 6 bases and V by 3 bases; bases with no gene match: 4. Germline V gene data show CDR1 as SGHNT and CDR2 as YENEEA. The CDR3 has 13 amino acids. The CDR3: CASSFSGGNGYTF. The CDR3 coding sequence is TGTGCCAGCAGCTTTTCAGGGGGTAATGGCTACACCTTC.

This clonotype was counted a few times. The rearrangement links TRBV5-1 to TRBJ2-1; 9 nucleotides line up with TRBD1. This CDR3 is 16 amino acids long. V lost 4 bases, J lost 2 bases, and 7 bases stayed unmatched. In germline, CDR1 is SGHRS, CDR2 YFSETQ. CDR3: CASSAQGAVAYNEQFF. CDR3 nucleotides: TGCGCCAGCAGCGCACAGGGGGCTGTCGCCTACAATGAGCAGTTCTTC. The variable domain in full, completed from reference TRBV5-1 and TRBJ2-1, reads KAGVTQTPRYLIKTRGQQVTLSCSPISGHRSVSWYQQTPGQGLQFLFEYFSETQRNKGNFPGRFSGRQFSNSRSEMNVSTLELGDSALYLCASSAQGAVAYNEQFFGPGTRLTVL.

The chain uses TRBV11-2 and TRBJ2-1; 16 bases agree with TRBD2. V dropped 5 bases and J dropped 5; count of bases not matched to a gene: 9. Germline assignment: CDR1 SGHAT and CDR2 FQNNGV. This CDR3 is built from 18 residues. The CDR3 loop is CASSIGTSGRAQDNEQFF. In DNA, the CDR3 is TGTGCCAGCAGCATCGGGACTAGCGGGAGGGCCCAAGACAATGAGCAGTTCTTC.

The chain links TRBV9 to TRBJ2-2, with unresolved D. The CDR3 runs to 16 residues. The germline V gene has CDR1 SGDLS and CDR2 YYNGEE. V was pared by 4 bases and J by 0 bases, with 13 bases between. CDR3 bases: TGTGCCAGCAGCTCCCCCCTTGCGGCGAACACCGGGGAGCTGTTTTTT. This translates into CASSSPLAANTGELFF. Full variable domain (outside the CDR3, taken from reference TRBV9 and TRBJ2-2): DSGVTQTPKHLITATGQRVTLRCSPRSGDLSVYWYQQSLDQGLQFLIQYYNGEERAKGNILERFSAQQFPDLHSELNLSSLELGDSALYFCASSSPLAANTGELFFGEGSRLTVL.

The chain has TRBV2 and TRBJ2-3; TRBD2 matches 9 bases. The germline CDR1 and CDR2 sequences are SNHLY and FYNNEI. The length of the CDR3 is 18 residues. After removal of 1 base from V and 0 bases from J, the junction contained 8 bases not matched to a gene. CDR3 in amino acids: CASSEGIAGATSTDTQYF. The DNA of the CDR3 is TGTGCCAGCAGTGAAGGGATAGCGGGGGCGACGAGCACAGATACGCAGTATTTT.

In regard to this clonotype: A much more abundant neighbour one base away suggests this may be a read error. The CDR3 nucleotides are TGCAGTGCTAGTTCCCTCGGAGCGGGGGTGAGAAAGACCCGGTACTTC. This translates into CSASSLGAGVRKTRYF. This chain uses TRBV20-1 with TRBJ2-5, with 8 nucleotides matching TRBD2. This CDR3 contains 16 residues. Germline lookup yields CDR1 DFQATT and CDR2 SNEGSKA (reference sequence).

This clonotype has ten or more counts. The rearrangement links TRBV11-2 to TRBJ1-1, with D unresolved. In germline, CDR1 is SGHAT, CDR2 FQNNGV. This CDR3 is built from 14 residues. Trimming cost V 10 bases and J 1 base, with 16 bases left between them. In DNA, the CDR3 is TGTGCCACCCCCCTCCGCCAGTGGAACACTGAAGCTTTCTTT. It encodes CATPLRQWNTEAFF.